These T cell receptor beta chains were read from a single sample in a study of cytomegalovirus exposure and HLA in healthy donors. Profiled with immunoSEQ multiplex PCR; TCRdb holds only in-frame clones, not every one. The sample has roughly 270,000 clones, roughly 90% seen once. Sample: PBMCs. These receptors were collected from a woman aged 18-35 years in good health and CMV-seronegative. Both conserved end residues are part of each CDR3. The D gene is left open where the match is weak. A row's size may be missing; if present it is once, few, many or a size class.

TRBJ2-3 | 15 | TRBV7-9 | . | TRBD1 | TGTGCCGGTATGGGGACAGGCTCTAGCACAGATACGCAGTATTTT | CAGMGTGSSTDTQYF
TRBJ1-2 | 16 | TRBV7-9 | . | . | TGTGCCAGCAGCCCCTGGGACTTCCCCTTCGTTTGGGGCTACACCTTC | CASSPWDFPFVWGYTF
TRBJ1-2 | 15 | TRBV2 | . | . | TGTGCCAGCAGTTTGGACAGACTTGCTAACTATGGCTACACCTTC | CASSLDRLANYGYTF
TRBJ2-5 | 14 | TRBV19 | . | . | TGTGCCAGTAGTAGGGGCGCTCCTCAAGAGACCCAGTACTTC | CASSRGAPQETQYF
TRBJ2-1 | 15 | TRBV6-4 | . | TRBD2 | TGTGCCAGCAGTGACGCGACTAGCGGGGGGAATGAGCAGTTCTTC | CASSDATSGGNEQFF
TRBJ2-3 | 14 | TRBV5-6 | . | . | TGTGCCAGCAGCTTAGGACTTAGCACAGATACGCAGTATTTT | CASSLGLSTDTQYF
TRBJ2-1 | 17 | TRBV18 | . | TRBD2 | TGTGCCAGCTCACCCGTTCGACTAGCGGGAGTGGGGAATGAGCAGTTCTTC | CASSPVRLAGVGNEQFF
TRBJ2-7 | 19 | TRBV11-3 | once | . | TGTGCCAGCAGCTTAGAAGGGGTTGACGGAGGGCCGCCCTCCTACGAGCAGTACTTC | CASSLEGVDGGPPSYEQYF
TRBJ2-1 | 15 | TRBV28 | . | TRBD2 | TGTGCCAGCAGCCTCCTCGGGCGGGGGAACAATGAGCAGTTCTTC | CASSLLGRGNNEQFF
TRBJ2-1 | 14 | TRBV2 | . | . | TGTGCCAGCGGAGCCTGGACAGAGACTAATGAGCAGTTCTTC | CASGAWTETNEQFF
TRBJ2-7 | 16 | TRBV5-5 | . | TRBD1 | TGTGCCAGCAGCCGACAGGGTCGGGGTAGCTCCTACGAGCAGTACTTC | CASSRQGRGSSYEQYF
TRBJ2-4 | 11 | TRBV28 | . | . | TGTGCCAGCCGTTCGGAGGTCATTCAGTACTTC | CASRSEVIQYF
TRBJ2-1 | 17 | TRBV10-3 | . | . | TGTGCCATCAGTGAACTCACCACCAATTCAGGGAACAATGAGCAGTTCTTC | CAISELTTNSGNNEQFF
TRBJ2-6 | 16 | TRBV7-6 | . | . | TGTGCCAGCGGCCACCCAACAGAAACTGGGGCCAACGTCCTGACTTTC | CASGHPTETGANVLTF
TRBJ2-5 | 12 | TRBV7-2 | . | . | TGTGCCAGCAGCTTAATTCAGGAGACCCAGTACTTC | CASSLIQETQYF
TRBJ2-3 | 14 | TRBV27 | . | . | TGTGCCAGCAGTTTCTACGGGGATCCAGATACGCAGTATTTT | CASSFYGDPDTQYF
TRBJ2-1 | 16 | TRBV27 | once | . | TGTGCCAGCAGTTTAAAATGGGCAGAGAGATACAATGAGCAGTTCTTC | CASSLKWAERYNEQFF
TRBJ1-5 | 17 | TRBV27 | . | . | TGTGCCAGCAGTTTTGGGGGCCCCCGCGAGGGGTATCAGCCCCAGCATTTT | CASSFGGPREGYQPQHF
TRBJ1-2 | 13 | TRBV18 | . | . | TGTGCCAGCTCACCATCCGATTCAGGTGGCTACACCTTC | CASSPSDSGGYTF
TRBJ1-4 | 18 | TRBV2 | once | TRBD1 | TGTGCCAGCAGCTTCGAAATGGGGGGTCTGGGACAGGTTGAAAAACTGTTTTTT | CASSFEMGGLGQVEKLFF
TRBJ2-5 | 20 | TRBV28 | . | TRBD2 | TGTGCCAGCAGTTTATATACCCATGGGAGGGGCGGTATGTACCAAGAGACCCAGTACTTC | CASSLYTHGRGGMYQETQYF
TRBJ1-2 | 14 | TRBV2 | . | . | TGTGCCAGCAGTCAGGACAGCCGCCCGAATGGCTACACCTTC | CASSQDSRPNGYTF
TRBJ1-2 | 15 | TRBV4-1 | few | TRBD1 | TGCGCCAGCAGCCAAGTCAGGGGGCGATATAACGGCTACACCTTC | CASSQVRGRYNGYTF
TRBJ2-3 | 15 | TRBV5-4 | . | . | TGTGCCAGCAGCTTGGGCGGGGACTTCACAGATACGCAGTATTTT | CASSLGGDFTDTQYF
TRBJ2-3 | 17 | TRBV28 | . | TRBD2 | TGTGCCAGCAGTTCGTCCCCTCGGGAGGCTAACACAGATACGCAGTATTTT | CASSSSPREANTDTQYF
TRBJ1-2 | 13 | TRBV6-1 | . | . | TGTGCCAGCAGTGAAGGGGGCAACTATGGCTACACCTTC | CASSEGGNYGYTF
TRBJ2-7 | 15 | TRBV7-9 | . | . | TGTGCCAGCAGCCACCCCCAGGGTCCCTTCTACGAGCAGTACTTC | CASSHPQGPFYEQYF
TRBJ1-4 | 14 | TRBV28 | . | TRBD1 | TGTGCCAGCAGTTGGGACAGCTCAAATGAAAAACTGTTTTTT | CASSWDSSNEKLFF
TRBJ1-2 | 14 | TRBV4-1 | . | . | TGCGCCAGCAGCCAGGATAGGGGGACCTATGGCTACACCTTC | CASSQDRGTYGYTF